Sequencing of this TCR beta chain was carried out in a study of shared clonotypes between healthy human individuals. Overall study results and limits: In contrast to clonotypes shared by all four donors, non-shared clonotypes had lower generation probabilities.

A CD45RA+ naive subset and a CD45RA-negative memory subset were split from CD4+ cells. Assay: immunoSEQ multiplex PCR; the TCRdb copy retains only in-frame clones and omits some. In the table there are about 2.4 million clones, over 85% of which are singletons. About this clone itself: Its antigen is currently unknown.

This CDR3 is 16 amino acids long. The germline V and J ends were trimmed by 1 base and 1 base, with 13 bases remaining between them. The germline V gene encodes CDR1 SGHTA and CDR2 FQGTGA. Sample: naive CD4+ T cells from PBMCs. Specified subset: CD45RA+ positively selected. The source is a man aged 18 to 29 in good health. Some clones in this sample may be carry-over from other donors' samples. This chain links TRBV7-3 with TRBJ1-1, with D perhaps TRBD1 (5 bases). The CDR3 sequence is CASSLIYAGANTEAFF. CDR3 coding DNA: TGTGCCAGCAGCTTAATTTATGCCGGGGCGAACACTGAAGCTTTCTTT.